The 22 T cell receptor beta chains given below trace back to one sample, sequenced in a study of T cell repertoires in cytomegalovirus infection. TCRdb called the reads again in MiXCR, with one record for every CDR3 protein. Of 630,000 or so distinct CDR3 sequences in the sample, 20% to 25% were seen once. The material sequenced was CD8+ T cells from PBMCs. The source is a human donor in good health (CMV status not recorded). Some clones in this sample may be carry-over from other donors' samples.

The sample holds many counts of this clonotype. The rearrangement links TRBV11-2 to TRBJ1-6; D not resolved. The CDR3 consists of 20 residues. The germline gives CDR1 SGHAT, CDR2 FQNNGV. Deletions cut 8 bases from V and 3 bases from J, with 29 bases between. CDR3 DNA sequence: TGTGCCAGCCGACCCCCCTCAGACGCGGAAACGGGATACTATAATTCACCCCTCCACTTT. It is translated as CASRPPSDAETGYYNSPLHF.

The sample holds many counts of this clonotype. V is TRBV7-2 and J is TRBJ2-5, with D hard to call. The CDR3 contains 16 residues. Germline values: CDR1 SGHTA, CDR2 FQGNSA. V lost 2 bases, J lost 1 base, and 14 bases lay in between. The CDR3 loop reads CASSLPDAGLQETQYF. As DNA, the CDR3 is TGTGCCAGCAGCTTACCCGACGCAGGCCTCCAAGAGACCCAGTACTTC.

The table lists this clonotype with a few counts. CDR3 residues: CASSFREDNEQFF. CDR3 bases: TGTGCCAGCAGCTTTCGAGAGGACAATGAGCAGTTCTTC. The genes are TRBV11-3 and TRBJ2-1; D ambiguous. Germline V gene lookup returns CDR1 SGHNT and CDR2 YENEEA. V lost 3 bases to trimming and J lost 5 bases, with 8 bases between them. The CDR3 runs 13 residues.

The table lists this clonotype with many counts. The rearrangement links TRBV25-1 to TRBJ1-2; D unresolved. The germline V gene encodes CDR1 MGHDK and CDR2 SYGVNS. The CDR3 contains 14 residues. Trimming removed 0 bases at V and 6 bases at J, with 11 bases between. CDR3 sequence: CASSEYLDGDGYTF. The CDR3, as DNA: TGTGCCAGCAGTGAATATTTGGACGGGGATGGCTACACCTTC.

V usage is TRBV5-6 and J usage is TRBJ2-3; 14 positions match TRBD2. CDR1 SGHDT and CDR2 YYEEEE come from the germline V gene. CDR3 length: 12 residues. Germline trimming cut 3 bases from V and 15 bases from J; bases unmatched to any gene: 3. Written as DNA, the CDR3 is TGTGCCAGCAGCTCGGGACTAGCGGGGGAATATTTT. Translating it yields CASSSGLAGEYF.

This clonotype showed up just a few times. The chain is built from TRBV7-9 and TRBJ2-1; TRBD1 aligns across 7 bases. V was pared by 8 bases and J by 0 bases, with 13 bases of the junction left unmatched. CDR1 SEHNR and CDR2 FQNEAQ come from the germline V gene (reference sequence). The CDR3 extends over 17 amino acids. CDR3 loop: CASPQDKTGSSYNEQFF. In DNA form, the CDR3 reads TGTGCCAGCCCTCAAGACAAGACAGGGAGCTCCTACAATGAGCAGTTCTTC.

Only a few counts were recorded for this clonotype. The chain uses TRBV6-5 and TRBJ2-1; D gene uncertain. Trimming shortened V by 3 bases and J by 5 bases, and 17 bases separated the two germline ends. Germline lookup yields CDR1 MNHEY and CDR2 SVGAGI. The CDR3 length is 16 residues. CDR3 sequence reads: CASSYGWPPADNEQFF. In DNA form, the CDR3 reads TGTGCCAGCAGTTATGGGTGGCCCCCCGCCGACAATGAGCAGTTCTTC.

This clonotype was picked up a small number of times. Here the CDR3 DNA reads TGTGCCAGCAGTTCCTTCTACGAGCAGTACTTC. Translating gives CASSSFYEQYF. The V and J genes are TRBV27 and TRBJ2-7; D remains ambiguous. Per the germline V gene, CDR1 is MNHEY and CDR2 is SMNVEV (reference sequence). The CDR3 contains 11 residues. V lost 4 bases and J 3 bases, leaving 4 bases between the germline ends.

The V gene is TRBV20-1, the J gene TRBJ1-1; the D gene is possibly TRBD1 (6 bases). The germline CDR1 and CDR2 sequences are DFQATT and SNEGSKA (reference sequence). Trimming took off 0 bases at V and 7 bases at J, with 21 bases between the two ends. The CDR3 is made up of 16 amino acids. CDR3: CSARDHSSTARGEAFF. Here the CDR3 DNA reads TGCAGTGCTAGAGACCATTCTTCTACGGCCAGGGGTGAAGCTTTCTTT.

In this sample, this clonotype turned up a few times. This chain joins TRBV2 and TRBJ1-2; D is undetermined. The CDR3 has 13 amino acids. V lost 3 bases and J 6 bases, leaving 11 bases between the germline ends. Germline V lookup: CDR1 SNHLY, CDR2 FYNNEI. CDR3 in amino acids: CASSETVRDGYTF. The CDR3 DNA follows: TGTGCCAGCAGTGAGACTGTAAGGGATGGCTACACCTTC.

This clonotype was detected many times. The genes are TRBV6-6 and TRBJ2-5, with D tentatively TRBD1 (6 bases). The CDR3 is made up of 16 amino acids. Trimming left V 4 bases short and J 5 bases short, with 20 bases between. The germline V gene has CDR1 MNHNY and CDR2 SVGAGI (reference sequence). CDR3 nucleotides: TGTGCCAGCAGTTGGGGCCCAGGGGAGCGAGGGGAGACCCAGTACTTC. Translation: CASSWGPGERGETQYF.

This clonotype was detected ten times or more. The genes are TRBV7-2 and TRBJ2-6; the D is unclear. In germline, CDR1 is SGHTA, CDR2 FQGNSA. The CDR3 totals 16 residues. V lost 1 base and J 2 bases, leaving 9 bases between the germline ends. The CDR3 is CASSLDPPPGANVLTF. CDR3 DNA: TGTGCCAGCAGCTTAGACCCCCCGCCTGGGGCCAACGTCCTGACTTTC.

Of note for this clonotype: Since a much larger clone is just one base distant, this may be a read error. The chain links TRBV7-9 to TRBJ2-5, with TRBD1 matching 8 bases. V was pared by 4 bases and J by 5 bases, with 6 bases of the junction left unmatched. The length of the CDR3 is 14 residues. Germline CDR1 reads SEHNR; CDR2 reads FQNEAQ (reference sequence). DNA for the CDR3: TGTGCCAGCAGCTCGACAGGGGCGAGTGAGACCCAGTACTTC. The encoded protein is CASSSTGASETQYF.

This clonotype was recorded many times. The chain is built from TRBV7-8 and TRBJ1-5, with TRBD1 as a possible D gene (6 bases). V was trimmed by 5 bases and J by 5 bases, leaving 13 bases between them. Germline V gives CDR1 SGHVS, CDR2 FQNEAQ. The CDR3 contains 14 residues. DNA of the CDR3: TGTGCCAGCAGCCCCCGGGACACCGATCAGCCCCAGCATTTT. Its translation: CASSPRDTDQPQHF.

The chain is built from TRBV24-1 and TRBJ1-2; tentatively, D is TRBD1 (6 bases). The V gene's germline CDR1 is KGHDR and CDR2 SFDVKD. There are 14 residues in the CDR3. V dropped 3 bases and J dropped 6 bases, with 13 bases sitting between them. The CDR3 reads CATSDTDRSHGYTF. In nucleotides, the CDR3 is TGTGCCACCAGTGATACCGACAGGAGCCATGGCTACACCTTC.

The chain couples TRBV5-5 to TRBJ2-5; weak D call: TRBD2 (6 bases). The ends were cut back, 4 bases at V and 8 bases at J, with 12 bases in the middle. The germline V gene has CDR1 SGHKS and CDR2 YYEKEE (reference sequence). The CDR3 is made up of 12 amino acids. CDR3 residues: CASSPPAGTQYF. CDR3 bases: TGTGCCAGCAGCCCGCCCGCGGGAACCCAGTACTTC.

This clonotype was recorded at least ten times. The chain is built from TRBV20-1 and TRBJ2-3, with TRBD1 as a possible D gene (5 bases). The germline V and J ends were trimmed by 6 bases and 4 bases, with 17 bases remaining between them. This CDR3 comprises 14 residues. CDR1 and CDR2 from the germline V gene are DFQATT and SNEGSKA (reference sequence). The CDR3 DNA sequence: TGCAGTGCCCTGGACACCGCTGCCGCAGATACGCAGTATTTT. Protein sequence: CSALDTAAADTQYF.

The chain's CDR3 is CASSQLLGVETNEQFF. The CDR3 DNA sequence: TGTGCCAGCAGCCAATTGTTAGGGGTGGAGACCAATGAGCAGTTCTTC. This chain joins TRBV14 and TRBJ2-1, with D maybe TRBD1 (5 bases). Per germline, CDR1 SGHDN and CDR2 FVKESK. CDR3 length: 16 residues. V lost 2 bases to trimming and J lost 6 bases, with 17 bases between them.

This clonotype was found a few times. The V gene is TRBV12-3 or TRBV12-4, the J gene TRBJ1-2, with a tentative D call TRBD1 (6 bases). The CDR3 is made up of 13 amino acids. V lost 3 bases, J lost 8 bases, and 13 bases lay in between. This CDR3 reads CASSLYTGNGYTF. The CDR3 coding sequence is TGTGCCAGCAGTTTGTATACAGGGAACGGCTACACCTTC.

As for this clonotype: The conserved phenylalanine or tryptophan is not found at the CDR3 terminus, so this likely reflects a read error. CDR3 nucleotide sequence: TGCAGCGTACAGGGTGACGGGGAGCTGTTTTGT. As protein: CSVQGDGELFC. V is TRBV29-1 and J is TRBJ2-2; the D gene is possibly TRBD1 (6 bases). Trimming removed 6 bases from V and 7 bases from J, with 9 bases in between. Germline assignment: CDR1 SQVTM and CDR2 ANQGSEA. CDR3 length equals 11 residues.

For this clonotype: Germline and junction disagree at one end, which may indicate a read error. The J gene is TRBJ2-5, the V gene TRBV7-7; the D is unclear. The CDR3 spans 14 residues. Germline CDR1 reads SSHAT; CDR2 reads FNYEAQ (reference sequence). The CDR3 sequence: CASSSKLLSETQYF. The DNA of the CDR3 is TGTGCTAGCAGCTCCAAGCTCCTCTCGGAGACCCAGTACTTC.

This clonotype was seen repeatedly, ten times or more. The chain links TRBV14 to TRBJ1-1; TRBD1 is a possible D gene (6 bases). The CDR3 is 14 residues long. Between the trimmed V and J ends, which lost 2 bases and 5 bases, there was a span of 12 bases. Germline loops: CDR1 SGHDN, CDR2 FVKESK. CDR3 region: CASSQRGEKTEAFF. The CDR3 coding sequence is TGTGCCAGCAGCCAAAGGGGGGAGAAAACTGAAGCTTTCTTT.